The clone carrying this T cell receptor beta chain appeared many times. A single record per CDR3 protein comes from TCRdb applying MiXCR to the RT-PCR reads. The table includes more than 600,000 distinct CDR3 sequences, 13% to 15% detected once. V was cut by 3 bases and J by 1 base, with 9 bases left in between. The CDR3 length is 13 residues. Germline V gives CDR1 DFQATT, CDR2 SNEGSKA (reference sequence). This TCR derives from a female donor in good health, serving as a healthy control. This chain links TRBV20-1 with TRBJ1-1; D ambiguous. The sample taken for sequencing was memory CD4+ T cells from blood. CDR3 coding DNA: TGCAGTGCTAGTCCGGGAGGGAACACTGAAGCTTTCTTT. Its translation: CSASPGGNTEAFF.